Listed below are T cell receptor beta chains from one sample, sequenced in a study of CD8 T cells in Susac syndrome. TCRdb analysed the immunoSEQ multiplex PCR reads with MiXCR anew, one entry per CDR3 protein. The sample records some 120,000 distinct CDR3 sequences, roughly 96% being singletons. Sample: CD4+ T cells from PBMCs. The receptors were gathered from a human donor in good health. Each CDR3 is given with its conserved first and last residue. D genes are given only for firm matches. Not every row has a clone size; where given, it reads once, few, many or a size class.

cdr3_nt,cdr3_aa,j_call,clone_size,v_call,d_call
TGCAGTGCTAGCACGGGTGTCTACGAGCAGTACTTC,CSASTGVYEQYF,TRBJ2-7,.,TRBV20-1,.
TGTGCCAGCAGACTAGCGGGAGTTACTGGTAATGAGCAGTTCTTC,CASRLAGVTGNEQFF,TRBJ2-1,.,TRBV12-3/TRBV12-4,TRBD2
TGCAGTGCTAGAGATTCTAGCGGGAGGGGAGAGACCCAGTACTTC,CSARDSSGRGETQYF,TRBJ2-5,.,TRBV20-1,TRBD2
TGCAGCGCCTCAAAAGCCGGGACTAGCGGGAAAGGTGAGCAGTTCTTC,CSASKAGTSGKGEQFF,TRBJ2-1,once,TRBV29-1,TRBD2
TGTGCCAGCAGTGAAAGATCCCGAGTAAATAGCAATCAGCCCCAGCATTTT,CASSERSRVNSNQPQHF,TRBJ1-5,.,TRBV6-1,.
TGTGCCAGCAGTATACAGGTTGGAGGCAATCAGCCCCAGCATTTT,CASSIQVGGNQPQHF,TRBJ1-5,.,TRBV27,.
TGTGCCAGCAGAATCCTAGTATCCACCGGGGAGCTGTTTTTT,CASRILVSTGELFF,TRBJ2-2,.,TRBV28,.
TGTGCCTGGATCCCAGCTAGCCGGTATGTCGATGAGCAGTTCTTC,CAWIPASRYVDEQFF,TRBJ2-1,.,TRBV30,.
TGTGCCATCAGTGAGTCGGCGGATCTGAACACTGAAGCTTTCTTT,CAISESADLNTEAFF,TRBJ1-1,.,TRBV10-3,.
TGTGCCAGCAGCTTAAAGGCAGATACGCAGTATTTT,CASSLKADTQYF,TRBJ2-3,.,TRBV7-2,.
TGTGCCAGTAAGGAAGGGGGGAACACTGAAGCTTTCTTT,CASKEGGNTEAFF,TRBJ1-1,.,TRBV19,.
TGTGCCAGCAGTTTATCCGGGGGGTCGCCGGGCTACACCTTC,CASSLSGGSPGYTF,TRBJ1-2,.,TRBV28,.
TGCGCCAGCAGCTTGGCCGTGAGCACTGAAGCTTTCTTT,CASSLAVSTEAFF,TRBJ1-1,.,TRBV5-1,.
TGTGCCAGCAGTTACATTACAGGCTACACCTTC,CASSYITGYTF,TRBJ1-2,.,TRBV28,.
TGTGCCAGCTCACCAGTGCCATCCTACGAGCAGTACTTC,CASSPVPSYEQYF,TRBJ2-7,once,TRBV18,.
TGTGCCAGCAGTTCAGGGGGCTCGAACACTGAAGCTTTCTTT,CASSSGGSNTEAFF,TRBJ1-1,.,TRBV27,TRBD1
TGTGCCAGCAGTGGACAGGGCCTCACTGAAGCTTTCTTT,CASSGQGLTEAFF,TRBJ1-1,.,TRBV2,TRBD1
TGTGCCAGCAGTGAACCGGACAGGGGCTCTGTGCAGCCCCAGCATTTT,CASSEPDRGSVQPQHF,TRBJ1-5,.,TRBV6-1,TRBD1
TGTGCCAGCAGTCTCGAAGGGGTTAACATTCAGTACTTC,CASSLEGVNIQYF,TRBJ2-4,.,TRBV7-2,.
TGTGCCAGCAGTTACTCATTCGGGGGTCGTGGCTACACCTTC,CASSYSFGGRGYTF,TRBJ1-2,.,TRBV6-5,.
TGTGCCAGCAGCTTAGTGGTGCCGGCTAGCGGGGCAAATGAGCAGTTCTTC,CASSLVVPASGANEQFF,TRBJ2-1,.,TRBV7-2,TRBD2
TGCAGCGTTTTGGAAGGACGGGAAAAACTGTTTTTT,CSVLEGREKLFF,TRBJ1-4,.,TRBV29-1,.
TGTGCCAGCAGTTCATGGGGACAGGATAAAAACATTCAGTACTTC,CASSSWGQDKNIQYF,TRBJ2-4,.,TRBV7-2,TRBD1
TGCAGTGCCCCTCGCACAGGGGGCAATCAGCCCCAGCATTTT,CSAPRTGGNQPQHF,TRBJ1-5,.,TRBV20-1,TRBD1
TGTGCCAGCAGTCTACTGAGCACCGGGGAGCTGTTTTTT,CASSLLSTGELFF,TRBJ2-2,few,TRBV27,.
TGCAGCGTTTCCCGACAGGGGGCGAATGGCTACACCTTC,CSVSRQGANGYTF,TRBJ1-2,.,TRBV29-1,TRBD1
TGTGCCAGCTCAGCCGGGACAGGGACCGGGGAGCTGTTTTTT,CASSAGTGTGELFF,TRBJ2-2,once,TRBV18,TRBD1
TGTGCCAGCAGTGACACTGTTGGGTACGAGCAGTACTTC,CASSDTVGYEQYF,TRBJ2-7,.,TRBV25-1,.
TGCAGTGCTAGCTCGGGACTAGCGGCCTACGAGCAGTACTTC,CSASSGLAAYEQYF,TRBJ2-7,.,TRBV20-1,TRBD2
TGTGCCTGGAGTGTGCAGGGGGCGGGCACAGATACGCAGTATTTT,CAWSVQGAGTDTQYF,TRBJ2-3,.,TRBV30,TRBD1
TGTGCCAGCAGCCCCCTTCCGTCCCCCTACGAGCAGTACTTC,CASSPLPSPYEQYF,TRBJ2-7,few,TRBV7-9,.
TGCAGCGACCCGGGAGGGGACTCCTACAATGAGCAGTTCTTC,CSDPGGDSYNEQFF,TRBJ2-1,.,TRBV29-1,TRBD2
TGTGCCACCAGCAGACCGAGGTCAAACACTGAAGCTTTCTTT,CATSRPRSNTEAFF,TRBJ1-1,.,TRBV15,.
TGTGCCAGCAGTCAGCCGGAGGGGTTCTACGAGCAGTACTTC,CASSQPEGFYEQYF,TRBJ2-7,.,TRBV28,.
TGCAGTGCTCGACAAGGCAATCAGCCCCAGCATTTT,CSARQGNQPQHF,TRBJ1-5,.,TRBV20-1,.
TGTGCCAGCAGCTTACAGGGGGTAACCTCCGGCAATGAGCAGTTCTTC,CASSLQGVTSGNEQFF,TRBJ2-1,.,TRBV7-2,TRBD1
TGCAGCGTTACCGGGACGTCCTTCGGGGAGTTCTTC,CSVTGTSFGEFF,TRBJ2-1,.,TRBV29-1,.
TGTGCCAGCAGCTTAGCCGGGCAGGGGAATGGCTACACCTTC,CASSLAGQGNGYTF,TRBJ1-2,.,TRBV7-9,.
TGTGCCAGCAGCCCCACCCAGGGGGACACCGGGGAGCTGTTTTTT,CASSPTQGDTGELFF,TRBJ2-2,.,TRBV6-6,TRBD1
TGTGCCAGTAGTATTGAGGTAGGGGAAGCTTTCTTT,CASSIEVGEAFF,TRBJ1-1,.,TRBV19,.
TGTGCCAGCAGCCGGGGACAGGGTGATTCACCCCTCCACTTT,CASSRGQGDSPLHF,TRBJ1-6,once,TRBV3-1,TRBD1
TGTGCCAGCAGCCAAGTCCCCGATACGCAGTATTTT,CASSQVPDTQYF,TRBJ2-3,.,TRBV3-1,.
TGTGCCAGCAGCTCCATACCCAAGACTAGCGGGAGACCCCACGAGCAGTACTTC,CASSSIPKTSGRPHEQYF,TRBJ2-7,.,TRBV7-6,TRBD2
TGTGCCAGCAGTGGGTCCGGGGAGCTGTTTTTT,CASSGSGELFF,TRBJ2-2,.,TRBV6-1,.
TGTGCCAGCAGTTCCGTAGACGGGGCCAACGTCCTGACTTTC,CASSSVDGANVLTF,TRBJ2-6,.,TRBV28,.
TGCAGCGTTAGTGGCAGGGGTAACGAGCAGTACTTC,CSVSGRGNEQYF,TRBJ2-7,.,TRBV29-1,.
TGTGCCAGCACCCAGGGGGGGTACACTGAAGCTTTCTTT,CASTQGGYTEAFF,TRBJ1-1,.,TRBV12-3/TRBV12-4,TRBD1